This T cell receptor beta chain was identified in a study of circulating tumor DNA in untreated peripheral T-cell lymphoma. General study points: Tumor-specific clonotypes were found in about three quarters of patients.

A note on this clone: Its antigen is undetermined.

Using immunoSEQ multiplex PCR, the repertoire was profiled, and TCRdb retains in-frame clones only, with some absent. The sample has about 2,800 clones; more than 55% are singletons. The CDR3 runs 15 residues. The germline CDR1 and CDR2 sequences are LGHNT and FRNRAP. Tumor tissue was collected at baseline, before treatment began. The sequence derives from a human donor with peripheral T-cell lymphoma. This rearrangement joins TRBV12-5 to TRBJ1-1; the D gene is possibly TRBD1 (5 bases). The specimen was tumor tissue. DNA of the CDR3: TGTGCCAGTAAGGGGCAATCACAGAGGAACACTGAAGCTTTCTTT. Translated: CASKGQSQRNTEAFF.